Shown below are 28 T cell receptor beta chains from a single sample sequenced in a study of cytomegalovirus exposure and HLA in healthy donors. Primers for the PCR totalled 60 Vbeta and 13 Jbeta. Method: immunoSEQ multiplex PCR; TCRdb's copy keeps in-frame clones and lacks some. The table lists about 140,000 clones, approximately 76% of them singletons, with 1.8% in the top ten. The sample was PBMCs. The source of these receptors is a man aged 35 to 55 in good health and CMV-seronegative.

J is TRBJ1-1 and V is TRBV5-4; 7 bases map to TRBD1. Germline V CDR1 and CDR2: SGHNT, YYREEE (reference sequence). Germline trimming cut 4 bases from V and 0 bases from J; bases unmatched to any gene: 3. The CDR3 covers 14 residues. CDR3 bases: TGTGCCAGCAGCCGACAGGGAATGAACACTGAAGCTTTCTTT. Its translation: CASSRQGMNTEAFF.

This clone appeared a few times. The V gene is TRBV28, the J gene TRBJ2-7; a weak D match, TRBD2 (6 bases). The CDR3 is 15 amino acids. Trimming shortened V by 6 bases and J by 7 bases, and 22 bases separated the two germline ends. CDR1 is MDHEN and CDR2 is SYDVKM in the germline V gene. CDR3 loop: CASRIGDWGGEEQYF. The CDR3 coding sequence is TGTGCCAGCAGGATAGGGGACTGGGGTGGGGAAGAGCAGTACTTC.

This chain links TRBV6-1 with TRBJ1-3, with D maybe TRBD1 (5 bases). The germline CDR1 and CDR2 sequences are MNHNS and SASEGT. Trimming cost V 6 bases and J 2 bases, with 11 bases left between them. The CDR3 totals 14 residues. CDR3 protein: CASSRDSTGNTIYF. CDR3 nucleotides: TGTGCCAGCAGCCGGGACTCCACTGGAAACACCATATATTTT.

Here the CDR3 reads CASSPRPGRAGELFF. CDR3 coding DNA: TGTGCCAGCAGCCCCCGTCCCGGGAGAGCCGGGGAGCTGTTTTTT. The chain combines TRBV7-8 with TRBJ2-2, with TRBD2 as a possible D gene (6 bases). Germline V gene sequence: CDR1 SGHVS, CDR2 FQNEAQ. Trimming shortened V by 5 bases and J by 6 bases, and 16 bases separated the two germline ends. The CDR3 is 15 residues long.

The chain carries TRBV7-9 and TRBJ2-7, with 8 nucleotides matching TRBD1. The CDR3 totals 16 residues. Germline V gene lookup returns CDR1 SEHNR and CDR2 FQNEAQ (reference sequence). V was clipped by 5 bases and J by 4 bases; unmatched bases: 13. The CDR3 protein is CASSPSGQGVGYEQYF. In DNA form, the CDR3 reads TGTGCCAGCAGCCCCTCAGGACAGGGAGTGGGGTACGAGCAGTACTTC.

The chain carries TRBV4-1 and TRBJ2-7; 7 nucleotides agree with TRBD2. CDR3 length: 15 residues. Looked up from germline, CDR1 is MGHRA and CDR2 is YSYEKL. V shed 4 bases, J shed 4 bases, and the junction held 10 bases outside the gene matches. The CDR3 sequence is CASSLQRLAEYEQYF. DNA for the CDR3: TGCGCCAGCAGCCTACAACGGCTAGCGGAATACGAGCAGTACTTC.

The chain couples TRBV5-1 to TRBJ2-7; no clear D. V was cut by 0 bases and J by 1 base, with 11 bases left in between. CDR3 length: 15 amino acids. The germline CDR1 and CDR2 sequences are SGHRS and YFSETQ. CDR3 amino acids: CASSLVSPGSYEQYF. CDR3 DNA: TGCGCCAGCAGCTTGGTGTCCCCCGGGTCCTACGAGCAGTACTTC.

The CDR3 spells CASTVERGSTDTQYF. The CDR3 DNA sequence: TGTGCCAGTACGGTGGAGCGGGGCAGCACAGATACGCAGTATTTT. The chain joins TRBV19 to TRBJ2-3, with 7 positions matching TRBD2. This CDR3 has 15 amino acids. J lost 0 bases, V lost 7 bases, and 7 bases had no gene match. Germline lookup yields CDR1 LNHDA and CDR2 SQIVND (reference sequence).

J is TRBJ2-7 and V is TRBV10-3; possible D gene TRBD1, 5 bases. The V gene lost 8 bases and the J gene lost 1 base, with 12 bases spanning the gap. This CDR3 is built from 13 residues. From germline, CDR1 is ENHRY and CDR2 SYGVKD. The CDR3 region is CAIAGSLSYEQYF. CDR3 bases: TGTGCCATCGCAGGGTCCCTTTCCTACGAGCAGTACTTC.

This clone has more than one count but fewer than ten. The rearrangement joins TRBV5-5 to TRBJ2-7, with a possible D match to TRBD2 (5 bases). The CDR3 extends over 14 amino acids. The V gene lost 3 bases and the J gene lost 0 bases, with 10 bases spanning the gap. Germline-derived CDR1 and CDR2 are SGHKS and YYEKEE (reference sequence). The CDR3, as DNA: TGTGCCAGCAGCTCCCCAGGAGGCTCCTACGAGCAGTACTTC. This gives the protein CASSSPGGSYEQYF.

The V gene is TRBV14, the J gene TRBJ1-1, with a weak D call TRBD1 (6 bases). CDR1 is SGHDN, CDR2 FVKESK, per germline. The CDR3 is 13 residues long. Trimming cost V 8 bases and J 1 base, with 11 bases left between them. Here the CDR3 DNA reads TGTGCCAGCCAGGGGCAGCCGAACACTGAAGCTTTCTTT. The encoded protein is CASQGQPNTEAFF.

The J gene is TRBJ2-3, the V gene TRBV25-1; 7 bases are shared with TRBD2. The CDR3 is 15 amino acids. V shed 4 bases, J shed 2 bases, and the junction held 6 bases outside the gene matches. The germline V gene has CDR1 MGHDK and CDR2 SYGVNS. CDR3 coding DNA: TGTGCCAGCAGTGCGTCTAGCGGACCCACAGATACGCAGTATTTT. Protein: CASSASSGPTDTQYF.

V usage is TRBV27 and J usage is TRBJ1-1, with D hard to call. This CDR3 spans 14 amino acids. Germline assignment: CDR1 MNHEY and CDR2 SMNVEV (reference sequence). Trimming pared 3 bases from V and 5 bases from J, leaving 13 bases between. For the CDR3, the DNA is TGTGCCAGCAGTTTGGGTTTTCGGGGTACTGAAGCTTTCTTT. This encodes CASSLGFRGTEAFF.

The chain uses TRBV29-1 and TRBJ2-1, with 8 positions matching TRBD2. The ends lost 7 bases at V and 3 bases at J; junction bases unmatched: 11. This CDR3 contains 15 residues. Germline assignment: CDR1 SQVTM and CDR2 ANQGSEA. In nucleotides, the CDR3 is TGCAGCGCTGTCATGGGGGGACTAGACTACAATGAGCAGTTCTTC. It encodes CSAVMGGLDYNEQFF.

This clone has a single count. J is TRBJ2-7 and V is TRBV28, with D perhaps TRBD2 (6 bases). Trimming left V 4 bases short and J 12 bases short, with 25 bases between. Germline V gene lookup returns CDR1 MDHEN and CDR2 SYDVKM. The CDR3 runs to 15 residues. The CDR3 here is CASSSPTGSKSCGYF. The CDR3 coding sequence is TGTGCCAGCAGTTCCCCGACCGGGAGCAAATCGTGTGGGTACTTC.

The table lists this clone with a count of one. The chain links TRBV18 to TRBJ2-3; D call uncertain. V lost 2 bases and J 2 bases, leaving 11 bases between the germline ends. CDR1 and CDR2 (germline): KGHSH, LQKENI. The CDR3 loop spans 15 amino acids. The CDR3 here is CASSPSRILTDTQYF. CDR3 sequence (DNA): TGTGCCAGCTCACCAAGCAGGATCCTCACAGATACGCAGTATTTT.

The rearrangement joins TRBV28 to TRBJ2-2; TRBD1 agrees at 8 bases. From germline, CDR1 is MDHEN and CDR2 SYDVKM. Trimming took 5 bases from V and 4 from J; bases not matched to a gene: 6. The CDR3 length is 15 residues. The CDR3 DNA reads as TGTGCCAGCAGTCCGCAGGGGGCAGGCACCGGGGAGCTGTTTTTT. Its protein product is CASSPQGAGTGELFF. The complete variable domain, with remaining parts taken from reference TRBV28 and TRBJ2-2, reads DVKVTQSSRYLVKRTGEKVFLECVQDMDHENMFWYRQDPGLGLRLIYFSYDVKMKEKGDIPEGYSVSREKKERFSLILESASTNQTSMYLCASSPQGAGTGELFFGEGSRLTVL.

CDR3 residues: CASSSYREGEQYF. The CDR3 nucleotides read TGTGCCAGTAGTTCCTACAGGGAAGGCGAGCAGTACTTC. The chain has TRBV19 and TRBJ2-7, with D perhaps matching TRBD1 (6 bases). Germline-derived CDR1 and CDR2 are LNHDA and SQIVND (reference sequence). The V and J ends lost 5 bases and 6 bases respectively, with 14 bases between them. The CDR3 covers 13 residues.

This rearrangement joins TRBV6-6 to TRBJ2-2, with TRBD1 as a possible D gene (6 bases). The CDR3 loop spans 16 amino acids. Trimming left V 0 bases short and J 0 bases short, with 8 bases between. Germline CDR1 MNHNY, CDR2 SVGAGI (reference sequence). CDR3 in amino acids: CASSYSYRANTGELFF. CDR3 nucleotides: TGTGCCAGCAGTTACTCGTACAGGGCGAACACCGGGGAGCTGTTTTTT.

The CDR3 loop reads CAISVAVGTGRPRSYNEQFF. The DNA of the CDR3 is TGTGCCATCAGCGTAGCGGTGGGGACAGGGAGGCCACGCTCCTACAATGAGCAGTTCTTC. The chain combines TRBV10-3 with TRBJ2-1; 9 bases are a match to TRBD1. The junction had 18 bases not matched to a gene; V was cut back by 6 bases and J by 0 bases. CDR1 and CDR2 from the germline V gene are ENHRY and SYGVKD. The CDR3 totals 20 residues.

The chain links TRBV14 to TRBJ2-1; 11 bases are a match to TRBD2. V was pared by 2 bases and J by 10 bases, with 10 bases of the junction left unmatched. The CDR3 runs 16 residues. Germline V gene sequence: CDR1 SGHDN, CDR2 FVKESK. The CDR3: CASSQPGTSGYIEQFF. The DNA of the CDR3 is TGTGCCAGCAGCCAACCCGGGACTAGCGGTTACATAGAGCAGTTCTTC.

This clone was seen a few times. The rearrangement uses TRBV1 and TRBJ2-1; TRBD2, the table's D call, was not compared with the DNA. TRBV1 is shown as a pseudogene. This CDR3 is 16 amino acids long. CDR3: CTSSPQLAGLLNEQFF. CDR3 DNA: TGCACCAGCAGCCCCCAGTTAGCGGGACTATTAAATGAGCAGTTCTTC.

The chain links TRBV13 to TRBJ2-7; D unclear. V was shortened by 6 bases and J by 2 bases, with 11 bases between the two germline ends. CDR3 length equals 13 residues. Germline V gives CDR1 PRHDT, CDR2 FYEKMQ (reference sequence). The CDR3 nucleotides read TGTGCCAGCAGTGGCCAGATACCCTACGAGCAGTACTTC. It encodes CASSGQIPYEQYF.

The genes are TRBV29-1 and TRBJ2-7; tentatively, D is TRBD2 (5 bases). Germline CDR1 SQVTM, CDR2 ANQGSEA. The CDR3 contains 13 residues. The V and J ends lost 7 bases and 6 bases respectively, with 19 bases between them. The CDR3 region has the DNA TGCAGCGCACAACCGGGCTCCCGGGGCGAGCAGTACTTC. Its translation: CSAQPGSRGEQYF.

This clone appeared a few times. DNA for the CDR3: TGTGCCACCAGCAGAGGGTACCGGGGTACTCTTAGCTCCTACGAGCAGTACTTC. As protein: CATSRGYRGTLSSYEQYF. This chain connects TRBV15 to TRBJ2-7, with D possibly TRBD2 on 5 matching bases. The CDR3 totals 18 residues. The V gene lost 1 base and the J gene lost 0 bases, with 19 bases spanning the gap. Germline V CDR1 and CDR2: LNHNV, YYDKDF (reference sequence).

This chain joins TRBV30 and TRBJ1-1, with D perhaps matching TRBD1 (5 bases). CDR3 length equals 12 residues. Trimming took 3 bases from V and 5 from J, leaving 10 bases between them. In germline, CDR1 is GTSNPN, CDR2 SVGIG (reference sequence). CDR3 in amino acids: CAWRGAGTEAFF. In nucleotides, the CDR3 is TGTGCCTGGAGAGGGGCGGGGACTGAAGCTTTCTTT.

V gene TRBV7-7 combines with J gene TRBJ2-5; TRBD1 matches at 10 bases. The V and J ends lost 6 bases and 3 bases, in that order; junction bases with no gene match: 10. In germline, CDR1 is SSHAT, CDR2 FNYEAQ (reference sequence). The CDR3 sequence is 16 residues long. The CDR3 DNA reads TGTGCCAGCAGGGTCGGACAGGGGGTTGCGGAAGAGACCCAGTACTTC. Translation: CASRVGQGVAEETQYF.

For the CDR3, the DNA is TGTGCCAGCAGTCCAACTTCCGGGTACTCCTACGAGCAGTACTTC. Translated, it gives CASSPTSGYSYEQYF. The chain joins TRBV27 to TRBJ2-7, with D uncertain. In germline, CDR1 is MNHEY, CDR2 SMNVEV (reference sequence). The CDR3 extends over 15 amino acids. The V end was cut by 5 bases, the J end by 0 bases, with 14 bases between.